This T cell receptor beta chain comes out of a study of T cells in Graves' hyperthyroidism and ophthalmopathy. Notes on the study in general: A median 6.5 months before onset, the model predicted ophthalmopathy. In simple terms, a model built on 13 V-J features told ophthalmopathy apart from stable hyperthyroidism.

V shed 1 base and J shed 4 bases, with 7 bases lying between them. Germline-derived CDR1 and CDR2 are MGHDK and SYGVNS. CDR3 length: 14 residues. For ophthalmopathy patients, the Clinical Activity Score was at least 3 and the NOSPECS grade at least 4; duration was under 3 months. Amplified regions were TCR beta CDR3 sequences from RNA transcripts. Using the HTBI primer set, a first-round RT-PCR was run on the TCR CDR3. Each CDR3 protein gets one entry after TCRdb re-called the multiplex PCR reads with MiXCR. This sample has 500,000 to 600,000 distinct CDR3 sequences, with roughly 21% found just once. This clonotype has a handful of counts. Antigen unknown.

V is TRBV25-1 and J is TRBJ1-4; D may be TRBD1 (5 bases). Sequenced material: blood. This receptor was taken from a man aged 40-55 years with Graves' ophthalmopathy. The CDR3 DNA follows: TGTGCCAGCAGTGAATTTAGGGGTAATGAAAAACTGTTTTTT. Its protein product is CASSEFRGNEKLFF.